These 15 T cell receptor beta chains were sequenced from one sample in a study of cytomegalovirus exposure and HLA in healthy donors. 13 Jbeta primers and 60 Vbeta primers were used for the PCR. Clones were read by immunoSEQ multiplex PCR, and TCRdb kept only the in-frame ones, dropping some. The top ten clones hold 11% of a sample with 150,000 or so clones, approximately 82% of them seen once. Sequencing was done on a sample of PBMCs. Receptors originate from a man aged 18 to 30 in good health and CMV-seropositive.

The chain joins TRBV6-6 to TRBJ1-4; D may be TRBD1 (5 bases). Germline loops: CDR1 MNHNY, CDR2 SVGAGI (reference sequence). There are 16 residues in the CDR3. The V and J ends lost 7 bases and 2 bases respectively, with 17 bases between them. The DNA for the CDR3 is TGTGCCAGCATCCCAGGGAGGGGACGCACTAATGAAAAACTGTTTTTT. It translates to CASIPGRGRTNEKLFF.

The chain recombines TRBV7-9 with TRBJ2-7, with a tentative D call TRBD2 (5 bases). This CDR3 has 14 residues. Trimming took 4 bases from V and 5 from J, leaving 15 bases between them. The germline CDR1 and CDR2 sequences are SEHNR and FQNEAQ (reference sequence). The CDR3 region is CASSSRLTNHEQYF. CDR3 in DNA: TGTGCCAGCAGCTCACGACTAACCAACCACGAGCAGTACTTC.

This clone showed up just once. The rearrangement uses TRBV29-1 and TRBJ2-7; D perhaps matches TRBD2 (6 bases). The CDR3 is 18 amino acids. Deletions cut 2 bases from V and 4 bases from J, with 27 bases between. CDR1 is SQVTM and CDR2 is ANQGSEA in the germline V gene. DNA of the CDR3: TGCAGCGTTGAAAAGGGCGGATTAGAGCCGGGACTCAGGTACGAGCAGTACTTC. As protein: CSVEKGGLEPGLRYEQYF.

The CDR3 sequence: CASSLKTGGNEQYF. The DNA of the CDR3 is TGTGCCAGCAGCCTTAAGACAGGGGGCAACGAGCAGTACTTC. This rearrangement joins TRBV9 to TRBJ2-5; 10 nucleotides agree with TRBD1. The J call could be wrong; TRBJ2-7 is a better fit for the DNA end. The CDR3 has 14 residues. The V gene's germline CDR1 is SGDLS and CDR2 YYNGEE.

In nucleotides, the CDR3 is TGTGCCAGCAGCTTAGCTAGCGGGAGGATGACAGATACGCAGTATTTT. Its protein is CASSLASGRMTDTQYF. The rearrangement joins TRBV7-8 to TRBJ2-3; 10 bases fit TRBD2. CDR1 is SGHVS, CDR2 FQNEAQ, per germline. CDR3 length equals 16 residues. J was trimmed by 3 bases and V by 0 bases; bases with no gene match: 3. The full variable domain, rest sourced from reference TRBV7-8 and TRBJ2-3, is GAGVSQSPRYKVAKRGQDVALRCDPISGHVSLFWYQQALGQGPEFLTYFQNEAQLDKSGLPSDRFFAERPEGSVSTLKIQRTQQEDSAVYLCASSLASGRMTDTQYFGPGTRLTVL.

This sequence joins TRBV2 and TRBJ2-7, with a tentative D call TRBD2 (5 bases). The CDR3 runs to 13 residues. Germline CDR1 and CDR2: SNHLY and FYNNEI. Trimming removed 7 bases at V and 3 bases at J, with 13 bases between. The CDR3 DNA follows: TGTGCCAGCACTCTAAGAGAGGGCTACGAGCAGTACTTC. Protein sequence: CASTLREGYEQYF.

The chain uses TRBV2 and TRBJ1-1; 7 nucleotides match TRBD1. The trim removed 7 bases at V and 5 bases at J, leaving 7 bases unmatched. Per the germline V gene, CDR1 is SNHLY and CDR2 is FYNNEI. The CDR3 has 13 amino acids. CDR3 nucleotides: TGTGCCAGCATGGAAAGGGGGCGAACTGAAGCTTTCTTT. Its protein is CASMERGRTEAFF.

The V call is TRBV4-1, the J call TRBJ1-3, with unresolved D. CDR1 MGHRA and CDR2 YSYEKL come from the germline V gene. CDR3 length: 16 residues. V lost 0 bases, J lost 0 bases, and 9 bases lay in between. The CDR3, as DNA: TGCGCCAGCAGCCAAGACAGGATGACCTCTGGAAACACCATATATTTT. Translated: CASSQDRMTSGNTIYF.

The chain couples TRBV6-1 to TRBJ1-1; TRBD1 might be the D (6 bases). V was cut by 7 bases and J by 2 bases, with 11 bases left in between. The CDR3 is 13 residues long. Germline values: CDR1 MNHNS, CDR2 SASEGT. The DNA of the CDR3 is TGTGCCAGCATTTGGACAGTCAACACTGAAGCTTTCTTT. Protein: CASIWTVNTEAFF.

The chain employs TRBV7-9 and TRBJ2-2, with TRBD2 identical over 8 bases. Unmatched junction bases numbered 8, after V lost 6 bases and J lost 5 bases. This CDR3 is built from 15 residues. Germline loops: CDR1 SEHNR, CDR2 FQNEAQ (reference sequence). Here the CDR3 reads CASRSGTSVTGELFF. The CDR3 nucleotides read TGTGCCAGCAGGTCCGGGACTAGTGTTACCGGGGAGCTGTTTTTT.

The gene calls are TRBV4-1 and TRBJ2-7; D remains ambiguous. The CDR3 is 13 residues long. The V gene's germline CDR1 is MGHRA and CDR2 YSYEKL. V gave up 4 bases and J gave up 0 bases, with 7 bases separating them. The CDR3 sequence is CASSLDSSYEQYF. CDR3 nucleotides: TGCGCCAGCAGCCTTGACTCCTCCTACGAGCAGTACTTC.

This chain joins TRBV30 and TRBJ1-1; D gene unclear. This CDR3 region has 14 residues. Germline assignment: CDR1 GTSNPN and CDR2 SVGIG (reference sequence). The ends were cut back, 2 bases at V and 6 bases at J, with 16 bases in the middle. Written as DNA, the CDR3 is TGTGCCTGGAGTCCCCGGAGAGTTGGTGCTGAAGCTTTCTTT. Protein: CAWSPRRVGAEAFF.

The chain has TRBV9 and TRBJ1-1, with TRBD1 as a possible D gene (5 bases). The V end was cut by 4 bases, the J end by 0 bases, with 16 bases between. CDR3 length: 16 amino acids. Germline assignment: CDR1 SGDLS and CDR2 YYNGEE. The CDR3 protein is CASSPGDGGLNTEAFF. The CDR3 nucleotides are TGTGCCAGCAGCCCTGGGGACGGGGGACTGAACACTGAAGCTTTCTTT.

The V call is TRBV2, the J call TRBJ2-3; D gene ambiguous. CDR1 SNHLY and CDR2 FYNNEI come from the germline V gene. There are 14 residues in the CDR3. Trimming cost V 4 bases and J 3 bases, with 11 bases left between them. The CDR3 spells CASSGGRKTDTQYF. The CDR3 nucleotides are TGTGCCAGCAGTGGAGGAAGGAAAACAGATACGCAGTATTTT.

The gene calls are TRBV27 and TRBJ1-1; D perhaps matches TRBD1 (6 bases). V gave up 6 bases and J gave up 2 bases, with 19 bases separating them. The CDR3 loop spans 16 amino acids. Germline CDR1 is MNHEY and CDR2 is SMNVEV (reference sequence). The CDR3 DNA sequence: TGTGCCAGCAGACAGGGACCGGGTCCCATTAACACTGAAGCTTTCTTT. Its protein product is CASRQGPGPINTEAFF.